The present TCR beta chain was sequenced within a study of a mutant IDH1 vaccine in newly diagnosed glioma. Study details: The sex distribution of treated patients was about 62% male and approximately 40% female, with a mean age of approximately 40 years.

Clones were sequenced by immunoSEQ multiplex PCR, and TCRdb holds only the in-frame ones, with some missing. The sample shows approximately 16,000 clones, over 95% of them seen only once. Time point of the sample: baseline, week 1 (first vaccination visit). Specified treatment: pre-vaccination baseline after standard-of-care therapy. The donor cohort comprised cases of new WHO grade 3 or 4 IDH1-mutant, ATRX-lost astrocytoma. V gave up 6 bases and J gave up 2 bases, with 7 bases separating them. The CDR3 runs to 12 residues. Germline V gene sequence: CDR1 MNHEY, CDR2 SMNVEV (reference sequence). The sequences come from peripheral blood mononuclear cells (PBMCs), collected from a glioma patient treated with radiotherapy, temozolomide or both. This TCR came from a woman aged 18-29 years with glioma. Some clones in this sample may be carry-over from other donors' samples. This chain connects TRBV27 to TRBJ2-5; D is unresolved. In DNA, the CDR3 is TGTGCCAGCAGCAATTGGCAAGAGACCCAGTACTTC. Its protein product is CASSNWQETQYF.